Sequencing of this T cell receptor beta chain was carried out in a study of blood T cells in healthy people across ages. As for the study in general: The template switching approach captured approximately one barcoded beta molecule for every two T cells.

Germline V gives CDR1 SGHTA, CDR2 FQGNSA. Trimming removed 2 bases from V and 8 bases from J, with 6 bases in between. The CDR3 sequence is 12 residues long. Then a second PCR, running roughly 7 to 11 cycles, was carried out with a sample-barcoded 5' primer and a J-beta primer mix. Each CDR3 protein gets one entry after TCRdb re-called the 5' RACE reads with MiXCR. This sample has 1.8 million or so distinct CDR3 sequences, with about two fifths found just once. Turning to this clonotype: No antigen is known for it.

Study observations and caveats: Lack of knowledge of donor CMV status possibly confounded expanded clonotype changes. Observed TCR beta diversity showed a strong correlation with the percentage of naive T cells as measured by flow cytometry.

The sample was blood. This sequence joins TRBV7-2 and TRBJ1-4; D call uncertain. This clonotype originated in a human donor in good health. The CDR3: CASSLKQEKLFF. The CDR3 DNA sequence: TGTGCCAGCAGCTTAAAACAAGAAAAACTGTTTTTT. Complete variable domain (other parts from reference TRBV7-2 and TRBJ1-4): GAGVSQSPSNKVTEKGKDVELRCDPISGHTALYWYRQSLGQGLEFLIYFQGNSAPDKSGLPSDRFSAERTGGSVSTLTIQRTQQEDSAVYLCASSLKQEKLFFGSGTQLSVL.